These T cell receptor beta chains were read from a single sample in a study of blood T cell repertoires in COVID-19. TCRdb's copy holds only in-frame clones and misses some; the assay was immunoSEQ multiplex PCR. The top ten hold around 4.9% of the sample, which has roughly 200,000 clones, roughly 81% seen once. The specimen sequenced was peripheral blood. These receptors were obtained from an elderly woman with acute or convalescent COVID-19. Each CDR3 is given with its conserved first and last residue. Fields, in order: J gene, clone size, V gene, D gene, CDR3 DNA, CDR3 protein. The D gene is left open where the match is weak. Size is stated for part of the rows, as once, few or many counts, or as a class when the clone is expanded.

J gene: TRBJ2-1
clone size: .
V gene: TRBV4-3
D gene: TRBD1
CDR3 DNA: TGCGCCAGCAGCCAAAATCCCGAGACAGGGTGGCAGTTCTTC
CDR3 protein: CASSQNPETGWQFF

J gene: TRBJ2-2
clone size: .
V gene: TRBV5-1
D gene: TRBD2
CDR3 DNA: TGCGCCAGCAGCGGGGGACTAGCGGGAGGAGCGGGGGAGCTGTTTTTT
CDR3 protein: CASSGGLAGGAGELFF

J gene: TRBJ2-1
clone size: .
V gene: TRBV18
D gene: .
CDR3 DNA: TGTGCCAGCTCACCAATCCGAAGGGGAACCTACAATGAGCAGTTCTTC
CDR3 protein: CASSPIRRGTYNEQFF

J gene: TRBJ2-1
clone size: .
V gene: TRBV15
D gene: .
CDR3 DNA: TGTGCCACCAGCAGGACGCCTACAGGGGGGGGTGAGCAGTTCTTC
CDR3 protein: CATSRTPTGGGEQFF

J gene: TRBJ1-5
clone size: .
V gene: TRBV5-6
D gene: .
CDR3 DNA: TGTGCCAGCAGCTTCCGGGTAGGTAATCAGCCCCAGCATTTT
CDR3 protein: CASSFRVGNQPQHF

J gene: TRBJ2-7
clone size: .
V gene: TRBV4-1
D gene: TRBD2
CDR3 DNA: TGCGCCAGCAGCCTCGGACTAGCAACCTACGAGCAGTACTTC
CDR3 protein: CASSLGLATYEQYF

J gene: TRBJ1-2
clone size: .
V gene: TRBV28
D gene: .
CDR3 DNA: TGTGCCAGCACCAAGGGGGGGGTTACCTATGGCTACACCTTC
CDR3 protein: CASTKGGVTYGYTF

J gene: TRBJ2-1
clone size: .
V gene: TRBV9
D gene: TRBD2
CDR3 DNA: TGTGCCAGCACCGAGACTAGCGACTCCTACAATGAGCAGTTCTTC
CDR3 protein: CASTETSDSYNEQFF

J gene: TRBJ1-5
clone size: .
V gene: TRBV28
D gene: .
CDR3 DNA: TGTGCCAGCTCCCCCCCAGATCAGCCCCAGCATTTT
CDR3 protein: CASSPPDQPQHF

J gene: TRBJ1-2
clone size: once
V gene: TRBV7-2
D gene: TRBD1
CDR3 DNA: TGTGCCAGCAGCTTAGTCCCAGGGGGCTTGAATGGCTACACCTTC
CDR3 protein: CASSLVPGGLNGYTF

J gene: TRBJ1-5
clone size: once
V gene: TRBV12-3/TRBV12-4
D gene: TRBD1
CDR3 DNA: TGTGCCAGCAGCCGGGACAGGGATCAGCCCCAGCATTTT
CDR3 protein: CASSRDRDQPQHF

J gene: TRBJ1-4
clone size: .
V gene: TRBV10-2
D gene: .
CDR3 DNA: TGCGCCAGCAGTGAAGGCGGGGGTGATGAAAAACTGTTTTTT
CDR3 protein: CASSEGGGDEKLFF

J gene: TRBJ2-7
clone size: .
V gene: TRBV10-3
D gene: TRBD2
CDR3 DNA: TGTGCCATCCGGCGGGGGGGCACCTCCTACGAGCAGTACTTC
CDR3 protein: CAIRRGGTSYEQYF

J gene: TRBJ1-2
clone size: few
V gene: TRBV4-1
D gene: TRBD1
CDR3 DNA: TGCGCCAGCAGCCGGGGGTGGACAGGGGGCTTTGACTATGGCTACACCTTC
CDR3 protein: CASSRGWTGGFDYGYTF

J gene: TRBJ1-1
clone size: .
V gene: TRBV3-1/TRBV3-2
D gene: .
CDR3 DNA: TGTGCCAGCAGCCAATGGGGGCAGGAAACTGAAGCTTTCTTT
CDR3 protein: CASSQWGQETEAFF

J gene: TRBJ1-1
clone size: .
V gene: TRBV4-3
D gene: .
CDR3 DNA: TGCGCCAGCAGCCAAGAAGTGGAGACGAACACTGAAGCTTTCTTT
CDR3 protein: CASSQEVETNTEAFF

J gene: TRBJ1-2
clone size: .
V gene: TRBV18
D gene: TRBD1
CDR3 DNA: TGTGCCAGCTCACTGCAACAGGGGAACTATGGCTACACCTTC
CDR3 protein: CASSLQQGNYGYTF

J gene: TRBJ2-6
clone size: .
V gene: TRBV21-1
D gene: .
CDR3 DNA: TGTGCCAGCAGGGAGAGACAGACTTCTGGGGCCAACGTCCTGACTTTC
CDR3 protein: CASRERQTSGANVLTF

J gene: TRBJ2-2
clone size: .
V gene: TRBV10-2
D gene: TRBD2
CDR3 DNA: TGCGCCAGCACTTTGACTAGCGGGATTTCGGTGGGGGAGCTGTTTTTT
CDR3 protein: CASTLTSGISVGELFF

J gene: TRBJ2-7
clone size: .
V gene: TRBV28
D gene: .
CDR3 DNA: TGTGCCAGCACCCAATATGGACAGACCCACTACGAGCAGTACTTC
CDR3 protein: CASTQYGQTHYEQYF

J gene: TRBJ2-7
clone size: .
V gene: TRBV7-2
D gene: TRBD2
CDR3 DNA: TGTGCCAGCAGCGAACTAGCGGGAGGGCGGTACGAGCAGTACTTC
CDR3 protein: CASSELAGGRYEQYF

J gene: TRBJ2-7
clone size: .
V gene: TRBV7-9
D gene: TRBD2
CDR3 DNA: TGTGCCAGCAGCTTGTCACTAGCGGGAGCCTACGAGCAGTACTTC
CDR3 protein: CASSLSLAGAYEQYF